This TCR beta chain was captured by sequencing in a study of early T cells in non-severe SARS-CoV-2 infection. Study-wide background: The sequenced material was bulk RNA from unsorted whole blood, and its chains were unpaired.

TCRdb itself ran the 5' RACE reads through MiXCR, one entry per CDR3 protein. The sample includes about 100,000 distinct CDR3 sequences, approximately 12% of them seen just once. This CDR3 contains 17 residues. V lost 1 base and J lost 0, with 16 bases in between. Germline values: CDR1 MGHRA, CDR2 YSYEKL. The TCR sequence derives from an adult who was a healthcare worker with PCR-confirmed SARS-CoV-2 infection or an uninfected control (not recorded which). J is TRBJ2-7 and V is TRBV4-1, with no clear D. The sample was whole blood. As DNA, the CDR3 is TGCGCCAGCAGCCAAGTCCAACGTCTCCTTTTCTCCTACGAGCAGTACTTC. Translating gives CASSQVQRLLFSYEQYF.